This T cell receptor beta chain came from a study of control samples from healthy donors and cancer patients. TCRdb's copy holds only in-frame clones and misses some; the assay was immunoSEQ multiplex PCR. The repertoire holds 60,000 to 75,000 clones, 85% seen once, with approximately 5% in the top ten. Trimming removed 4 bases from V and 2 bases from J, with 14 bases in between. The germline CDR1 and CDR2 sequences are MNHEY and SVGAGI. This CDR3 is built from 15 residues. The chain links TRBV6-5 to TRBJ1-2, with D maybe TRBD1 (6 bases). This TCR derives from a man aged 35 to 55 in good health. Sequencing was carried out using blood. The CDR3 protein is CASSFLRGANYGYTF. The CDR3 DNA sequence: TGTGCCAGCAGTTTCCTCAGGGGCGCAAACTATGGCTACACCTTC.